These 32 T cell receptor beta chains share one sample of origin, sequenced in a study of blood T cell repertoires in COVID-19. Only in-frame clones appear in the TCRdb table, and some are missing; sequencing was by immunoSEQ multiplex PCR. This table holds nearly 250,000 clones, around nine tenths found once. Sequences were obtained from peripheral blood. The origin of the receptors is a woman aged 60-75 years who had recovered from COVID-19.

The chain combines TRBV18 with TRBJ1-1, with 7 positions matching TRBD1. The length of the CDR3 is 14 residues. The V and J ends lost 4 bases and 5 bases, in that order; junction bases with no gene match: 7. Looked up from germline, CDR1 is KGHSH and CDR2 is LQKENI. CDR3 residues: CASSRDRVETEAFF. For the CDR3, the DNA is TGTGCCAGCTCACGTGACAGGGTGGAAACTGAAGCTTTCTTT.

The V and J genes are TRBV18 and TRBJ2-3; possible D gene TRBD2, 7 bases. CDR1 is KGHSH and CDR2 is LQKENI in the germline V gene. CDR3 length: 15 residues. The germline V and J ends were trimmed by 0 bases and 5 bases, with 12 bases remaining between them. CDR3 DNA: TGTGCCAGCTCACCACCGGGGGGGCGGGAAGATACGCAGTATTTT. It translates to CASSPPGGREDTQYF.

The chain is built from TRBV5-1 and TRBJ2-3, with D tentatively TRBD1 (5 bases). Trimming took off 4 bases at V and 6 bases at J, with 15 bases between the two ends. Germline CDR1 is SGHRS and CDR2 is YFSETQ. This CDR3 has 14 amino acids. The CDR3: CASSMTDPGDTQYF. CDR3 sequence (DNA): TGCGCCAGCAGCATGACAGATCCAGGGGATACGCAGTATTTT.

V and J are TRBV5-1 and TRBJ2-5; no definite D call. Germline-derived CDR1 and CDR2 are SGHRS and YFSETQ. V lost 2 bases and J 2 bases, leaving 7 bases between the germline ends. This CDR3 spans 13 amino acids. The CDR3 DNA follows: TGCGCCAGCAGCTTAGGCAGGCAAGAGACCCAGTACTTC. It codes for CASSLGRQETQYF.

The chain has TRBV28 and TRBJ1-5, with a tentative D call TRBD1 (5 bases). V lost 5 bases and J lost 3, with 17 bases in between. Germline CDR1 is MDHEN and CDR2 is SYDVKM. CDR3 length equals 16 residues. The CDR3 sequence: CASSVSTARNNQPQHF. CDR3 nucleotides: TGTGCCAGCAGTGTGTCGACAGCCCGAAACAATCAGCCCCAGCATTTT.

As for this clone: A junction boundary mismatches the germline segment, possibly from a read error. This chain connects TRBV6-4 to TRBJ2-5, with 8 nucleotides matching TRBD2. This CDR3 spans 14 amino acids. Germline CDR1 is MRHNA and CDR2 is SNTAGT. The CDR3, as DNA: TGTGCCAGCAGTGCCTCGGGGGGGCGGGAGCCCTTCCACTTC. Amino acid sequence: CASSASGGREPFHF.

CDR3 DNA sequence: TGTGCCAGCAGCTTAGCGGAAGTTAGGCGCTTCACAGTATATGGCTACACCTTC. Translation: CASSLAEVRRFTVYGYTF. The chain carries TRBV7-2 and TRBJ1-2; D call uncertain. The CDR3 sequence is 18 residues long. Germline lookup yields CDR1 SGHTA and CDR2 FQGNSA. Trimming removed 0 bases from V and 5 bases from J, with 22 bases in between.

The V and J genes are TRBV28 and TRBJ1-4; 8 positions match TRBD1. The J segment lost 3 bases and the V segment lost 3 bases, leaving 3 bases of the junction unmatched. CDR3 length: 15 residues. The germline V gene has CDR1 MDHEN and CDR2 SYDVKM. CDR3 residues: CASSLPGGPNEKLFF. The CDR3, as DNA: TGTGCCAGCAGTTTGCCAGGGGGCCCTAATGAAAAACTGTTTTTT. The full variable domain, with the rest looked up from reference TRBV28 and TRBJ1-4, is DVKVTQSSRYLVKRTGEKVFLECVQDMDHENMFWYRQDPGLGLRLIYFSYDVKMKEKGDIPEGYSVSREKKERFSLILESASTNQTSMYLCASSLPGGPNEKLFFGSGTQLSVL.

The DNA for the CDR3 is TGCGCCAGCAGCCAAGCTCTGACAACCGGGGAGCTGTTTTTT. Its translation: CASSQALTTGELFF. This rearrangement joins TRBV4-1 to TRBJ2-2; D unresolved. From germline, CDR1 is MGHRA and CDR2 YSYEKL. The CDR3 is made up of 14 amino acids. Trimming stripped 1 base from V and 5 bases from J, with 8 bases between.

This chain uses TRBV7-2 with TRBJ1-6; possible D gene TRBD1, 5 bases. The CDR3 covers 14 residues. Trimming cost V 2 bases and J 9 bases, with 11 bases left between them. Germline V gives CDR1 SGHTA, CDR2 FQGNSA. CDR3 protein: CASSLQGAGSPLHF. The CDR3 nucleotides are TGTGCCAGCAGCTTACAGGGTGCAGGTTCACCCCTCCACTTT.

The chain couples TRBV7-9 to TRBJ2-1, with D perhaps matching TRBD1 (6 bases). The CDR3 covers 17 residues. Trimming left V 4 bases short and J 0 bases short, with 16 bases between. CDR1 and CDR2 (germline): SEHNR, FQNEAQ (reference sequence). For the CDR3, the DNA is TGTGCCAGCAGCTACGGCATACAGGGTAGCTCCTACAATGAGCAGTTCTTC. This gives the protein CASSYGIQGSSYNEQFF.

The chain recombines TRBV28 with TRBJ1-2, with unresolved D. The V end was cut by 6 bases, the J end by 0 bases, with 17 bases between. Germline V gene lookup returns CDR1 MDHEN and CDR2 SYDVKM. The CDR3 runs 16 residues. CDR3: CASRIHRTIPNYGYTF. The CDR3 DNA sequence: TGTGCCAGCAGGATCCACAGAACAATCCCTAACTATGGCTACACCTTC.

This chain joins TRBV7-2 and TRBJ1-4; weak D call: TRBD1 (6 bases). This CDR3 is built from 15 residues. Trimming removed 2 bases at V and 5 bases at J, with 12 bases between. Germline values: CDR1 SGHTA, CDR2 FQGNSA. CDR3 protein: CASSLWRGLNEKLFF. As DNA, the CDR3 is TGTGCCAGCAGCTTATGGCGGGGGCTCAATGAAAAACTGTTTTTT.

This clone was observed once. The chain joins TRBV10-3 to TRBJ2-3, with 11 bases lining up with TRBD2. V lost 10 bases, J lost 7 bases, and 10 bases stayed unmatched. From germline, CDR1 is ENHRY and CDR2 SYGVKD. CDR3 length: 14 residues. The CDR3 is CASRAGTSGNTQYF. The DNA for the CDR3 is TGTGCCAGCAGGGCCGGGACTAGCGGAAATACGCAGTATTTT.

The chain employs TRBV2 and TRBJ1-1; 8 nucleotides line up with TRBD1. This CDR3 contains 13 residues. The ends lost 6 bases at V and 5 bases at J; junction bases unmatched: 5. The germline gives CDR1 SNHLY, CDR2 FYNNEI. The CDR3 DNA sequence: TGTGCCAGCAGCGACAGGGGCTGGACTGAAGCTTTCTTT. Amino acids: CASSDRGWTEAFF.

This clone was observed once. The genes are TRBV19 and TRBJ1-5; 11 nucleotides line up with TRBD1. V shed 5 bases, J shed 6 bases, and the junction held 6 bases outside the gene matches. Germline CDR1 and CDR2: LNHDA and SQIVND (reference sequence). The length of the CDR3 is 15 residues. The DNA for the CDR3 is TGTGCCAGTAGTTCCTGGACAGGGGGCTCTCAGCCCCAGCATTTT. It encodes CASSSWTGGSQPQHF. The full variable domain, its missing parts supplied by reference TRBV19 and TRBJ1-5, is DGGITQSPKYLFRKEGQNVTLSCEQNLNHDAMYWYRQDPGQGLRLIYYSQIVNDFQKGDIAEGYSVSREKKESFPLTVTSAQKNPTAFYLCASSSWTGGSQPQHFGDGTRLSIL.

The chain joins TRBV5-1 to TRBJ1-1, with 11 bases aligning to TRBD1. V was pared by 3 bases and J by 2 bases, with 6 bases of the junction left unmatched. The CDR3 runs to 16 residues. Germline lookup yields CDR1 SGHRS and CDR2 YFSETQ. In nucleotides, the CDR3 is TGCGCCAGCAGCTCCGGACAGGGGGCGATAAACACTGAAGCTTTCTTT. Its translation: CASSSGQGAINTEAFF. The variable domain in full, with the rest retrieved from reference TRBV5-1 and TRBJ1-1, is KAGVTQTPRYLIKTRGQQVTLSCSPISGHRSVSWYQQTPGQGLQFLFEYFSETQRNKGNFPGRFSGRQFSNSRSEMNVSTLELGDSALYLCASSSGQGAINTEAFFGQGTRLTVV.

The V call is TRBV20-1, the J call TRBJ2-1; 12 bases map to TRBD2. Per the germline V gene, CDR1 is DFQATT and CDR2 is SNEGSKA (reference sequence). This CDR3 region has 19 residues. V gave up 3 bases and J gave up 3 bases; unmatched junction bases: 15. CDR3 sequence (DNA): TGCAGTGCTAGTAAATACAAATACGGGACTAGCGGGCGCTACAATGAGCAGTTCTTC. Amino acid sequence: CSASKYKYGTSGRYNEQFF.

By sample fraction, this clone is medium-sized. An end of the junction does not agree with germline; a read error may underlie this. This sequence joins TRBV7-7 and TRBJ2-3; D perhaps matches TRBD1 (6 bases). Germline CDR1 and CDR2: SSHAT and FNYEAQ (reference sequence). CDR3 length: 17 residues. The CDR3 nucleotides read TGTGCTAGCAGCTTAAATTCAGGGGTGTTGGGCACAGATACGCAGTATTTT. Its protein is CASSLNSGVLGTDTQYF. Full variable domain (rest looked up from reference TRBV7-7 and TRBJ2-3): GAGVSQSPRYKVTKRGQDVTLRCDPISSHATLYWYQQALGQGPEFLTYFNYEAQPDKSGLPSDRFSAERPEGSISTLTIQRTEQRDSAMYRCASSLNSGVLGTDTQYFGPGTRLTVL.

The chain carries TRBV11-2 and TRBJ1-1; D is possibly TRBD1 (5 bases). This CDR3 has 14 residues. V was shortened by 5 bases and J by 5 bases, with 15 bases between the two germline ends. Germline assignment: CDR1 SGHAT and CDR2 FQNNGV. The CDR3 here is CASSLQGLGTEAFF. CDR3 nucleotides: TGTGCCAGCAGCCTCCAGGGCCTTGGGACTGAAGCTTTCTTT.

This clone came up a few times. This sequence joins TRBV27 and TRBJ1-4; D is ambiguous. Between the trimmed V and J ends, which lost 6 bases and 6 bases, there was a span of 14 bases. Germline V gives CDR1 MNHEY, CDR2 SMNVEV (reference sequence). The CDR3 covers 14 residues. In nucleotides, the CDR3 is TGTGCCAGCAGCCCGGAGGGTGGAGATGAAAAACTGTTTTTT. Protein product: CASSPEGGDEKLFF.

This clone appeared a single time. The V gene is TRBV11-2, the J gene TRBJ2-5, with D possibly TRBD2 on 7 matching bases. V was trimmed by 5 bases and J by 7 bases, leaving 23 bases between them. Germline V gives CDR1 SGHAT, CDR2 FQNNGV. The CDR3 spans 16 residues. CDR3 sequence (DNA): TGTGCCAGCAGCGCACAATCCTCCGGACTAGGGGGGACCCAGTACTTC. Its protein product is CASSAQSSGLGGTQYF.

The gene calls are TRBV5-4 and TRBJ1-3; 7 bases are shared with TRBD1. This CDR3 region has 15 residues. Germline trimming cut 0 bases from V and 5 bases from J; bases unmatched to any gene: 5. Germline assignment: CDR1 SGHNT and CDR2 YYREEE (reference sequence). CDR3 loop: CASSLGDSWRNTIYF. The CDR3 nucleotides read TGTGCCAGCAGCTTGGGGGACAGTTGGAGAAACACCATATATTTT.

This chain joins TRBV14 and TRBJ1-2, with 8 nucleotides matching TRBD1. V lost 4 bases, J lost 7 bases, and 14 bases stayed unmatched. The CDR3 loop spans 16 amino acids. Germline CDR1 reads SGHDN; CDR2 reads FVKESK. CDR3: CASSPIGGQVFSGYTF. CDR3 bases: TGTGCCAGCAGCCCCATAGGGGGACAGGTCTTTTCTGGCTACACCTTC. The entire variable domain, with the rest obtained from reference TRBV14 and TRBJ1-2, is as follows: EAGVTQFPSHSVIEKGQTVTLRCDPISGHDNLYWYRRVMGKEIKFLLHFVKESKQDESGMPNNRFLAERTGGTYSTLKVQPAELEDSGVYFCASSPIGGQVFSGYTFGSGTRLTVV.

CDR3 sequence: CASSTQGLSNQPQHF. For the CDR3, the DNA is TGTGCCAGCAGCACACAGGGGCTGAGCAATCAGCCCCAGCATTTT. The gene calls are TRBV6-5 and TRBJ1-5; TRBD1 matches at 7 bases. The CDR3 totals 15 residues. Germline V gene lookup returns CDR1 MNHEY and CDR2 SVGAGI. The V and J ends lost 6 bases and 1 base, in that order; junction bases with no gene match: 6.

V usage is TRBV27 and J usage is TRBJ2-4; D possibly corresponds to TRBD2 (6 bases). Germline CDR1 MNHEY, CDR2 SMNVEV (reference sequence). This CDR3 spans 15 amino acids. V was shortened by 6 bases and J by 5 bases, with 17 bases between the two germline ends. The CDR3: CASRPRRGRENIQYF. CDR3 DNA sequence: TGTGCCAGCAGACCCCGGCGGGGCCGGGAAAACATTCAGTACTTC.

The chain recombines TRBV19 with TRBJ1-4; 7 nucleotides agree with TRBD1. V lost 3 bases, J lost 7 bases, and 8 bases stayed unmatched. The CDR3 totals 15 residues. Germline CDR1 is LNHDA and CDR2 is SQIVND (reference sequence). The CDR3, as DNA: TGTGCCAGTAGTATCGACAGGGTGAAGGGTGAAAAACTGTTTTTT. Translation: CASSIDRVKGEKLFF.

The chain has TRBV7-6 and TRBJ2-5, with TRBD2 identical over 8 bases. V trimming: 7 bases; J trimming: 4 bases; junction bases outside the gene matches: 11. CDR1 is SGHVS and CDR2 is FNYEAQ in the germline V gene. The length of the CDR3 is 15 residues. CDR3 coding DNA: TGTGCCAGCACCATGCTGGGCCTAGCGGGAGAGACCCAGTACTTC. Translation: CASTMLGLAGETQYF.

The rearrangement links TRBV2 to TRBJ2-1; D is possibly TRBD1 (5 bases). Germline-derived CDR1 and CDR2 are SNHLY and FYNNEI. V lost 6 bases, J lost 0 bases, and 12 bases lay in between. The CDR3 contains 15 residues. The CDR3 region has the DNA TGTGCCAGCAGCCCAGGGATTAGCTCCTACAATGAGCAGTTCTTC. Its protein is CASSPGISSYNEQFF.

This chain uses TRBV18 with TRBJ1-2; the D is unclear. CDR3 length: 14 amino acids. Trimming shortened V by 3 bases and J by 5 bases, and 13 bases separated the two germline ends. Germline CDR1 KGHSH, CDR2 LQKENI. In DNA form, the CDR3 reads TGTGCCAGCTCACCGAGGGTAGGAGGTTATGGCTACACCTTC. This gives the protein CASSPRVGGYGYTF.

This sequence joins TRBV6-5 and TRBJ1-4, with 7 bases lining up with TRBD1. V was clipped by 5 bases and J by 4 bases; unmatched bases: 7. Germline CDR1 and CDR2: MNHEY and SVGAGI. The CDR3 is made up of 15 amino acids. The CDR3 DNA follows: TGTGCCAGCAGTCCCAACAGGGGCTTTAATGAAAAACTGTTTTTT. As protein: CASSPNRGFNEKLFF.

The rearrangement uses TRBV19 and TRBJ1-5; maybe TRBD1 (6 bases). The CDR3 is 15 amino acids. V lost 3 bases and J 1 base, leaving 10 bases between the germline ends. Germline values: CDR1 LNHDA, CDR2 SQIVND (reference sequence). The CDR3 region is CASSIPRGSNQPQHF. The CDR3 DNA reads as TGTGCCAGTAGTATTCCCAGGGGAAGCAATCAGCCCCAGCATTTT.